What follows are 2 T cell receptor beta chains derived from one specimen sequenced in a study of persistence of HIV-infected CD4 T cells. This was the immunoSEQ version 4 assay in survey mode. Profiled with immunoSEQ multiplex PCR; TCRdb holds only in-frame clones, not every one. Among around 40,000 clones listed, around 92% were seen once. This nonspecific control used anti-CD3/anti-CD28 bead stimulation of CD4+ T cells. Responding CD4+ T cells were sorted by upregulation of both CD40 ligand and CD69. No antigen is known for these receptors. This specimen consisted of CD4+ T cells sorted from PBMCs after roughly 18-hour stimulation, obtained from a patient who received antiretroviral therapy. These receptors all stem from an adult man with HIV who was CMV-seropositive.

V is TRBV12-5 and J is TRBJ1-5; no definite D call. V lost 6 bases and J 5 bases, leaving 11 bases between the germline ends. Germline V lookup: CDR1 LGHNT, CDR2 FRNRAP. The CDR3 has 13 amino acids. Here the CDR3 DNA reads TGTGCTAGTGGCTTAGAGGAAGATCAGCCCCAGCATTTT. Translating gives CASGLEEDQPQHF.

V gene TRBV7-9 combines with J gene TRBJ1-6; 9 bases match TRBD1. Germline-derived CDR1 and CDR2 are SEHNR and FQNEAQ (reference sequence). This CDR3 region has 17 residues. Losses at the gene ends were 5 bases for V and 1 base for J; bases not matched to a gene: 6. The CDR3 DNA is TGTGCCAGCAGCCGATCCGGGACAGGGTCCTATAATTCACCCCTCCACTTT. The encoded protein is CASSRSGTGSYNSPLHF.